The 5 T cell receptor beta chains in this list originate from one sample, sequenced in a study of CD4 T cells in relation to SARS-CoV-2 and coronaviruses. Libraries were prepared by immunoSEQ multiplex PCR; TCRdb keeps only in-frame clonotypes and omits some of them. Here the sample spans approximately 70,000 clones, just over 90% being singletons. Before the COVID-19 pandemic, during about 2010-2018, CD4+ T cells were taken from unexposed donors. Material: naive CD4+ T cells from PBMCs. Subset here: naive CD4+ T cells isolated by negative enrichment. Every receptor here comes from a human donor in good health.

In nucleotides, the CDR3 is TGTGCCAGCAGTCCCGGGAGAGAGGGAGAGACCCAGTACTTC. Protein: CASSPGREGETQYF. The V gene is TRBV28, the J gene TRBJ2-5, with D possibly matching TRBD2 (6 bases). V was cut by 5 bases and J by 4 bases, with 14 bases left in between. CDR1 is MDHEN, CDR2 SYDVKM, per germline. This CDR3 contains 14 residues.

The rearrangement links TRBV15 to TRBJ2-1; 10 positions agree with TRBD2. This CDR3 contains 16 residues. After removal of 3 bases from V and 15 bases from J, the junction contained 17 bases not matched to a gene. Germline V gene lookup returns CDR1 LNHNV and CDR2 YYDKDF (reference sequence). The CDR3 DNA sequence: TGTGCCACCAGCAGTATGCCCGGGACTAGCGAGCTTGGGAGGTTCTTC. It yields the protein CATSSMPGTSELGRFF.

This clone occurred once. CDR3: CASSSTGARTF. DNA of the CDR3: TGTGCCAGTAGTTCGACAGGGGCCCGTACCTTC. The chain couples TRBV19 to TRBJ1-2; 8 positions agree with TRBD1. Germline lookup yields CDR1 LNHDA and CDR2 SQIVND (reference sequence). The CDR3 has 11 residues. The trim removed 5 bases at V and 14 bases at J, leaving 7 bases unmatched.

This CDR3 is CSASKVQEAEAFF. The CDR3 region has the DNA TGCAGTGCTAGTAAAGTCCAGGAAGCTGAAGCTTTCTTT. V is TRBV20-1 and J is TRBJ1-1, with D uncertain. The V end lost 3 bases, the J end lost 6 bases, and 14 bases lay between the germline ends. This CDR3 region has 13 residues. CDR1 is DFQATT, CDR2 SNEGSKA, per germline (reference sequence).

This clone was picked up one time. The chain recombines TRBV18 with TRBJ2-7; D is perhaps TRBD1 (6 bases). The CDR3 is 14 amino acids. The V and J ends lost 3 bases and 2 bases respectively, with 11 bases between them. Germline lookup yields CDR1 KGHSH and CDR2 LQKENI. The DNA of the CDR3 is TGTGCCAGCTCACCCGGGGCAGGGGCCTACGAGCAGTACTTC. It codes for CASSPGAGAYEQYF. Together with reference TRBV18 and TRBJ2-7, the CDR3 gives the full variable domain: NAGVMQNPRHLVRRRGQEARLRCSPMKGHSHVYWYRQLPEEGLKFMVYLQKENIIDESGMPKERFSAEFPKEGPSILRIQQVVRGDSAAYFCASSPGAGAYEQYFGPGTRLTVT.